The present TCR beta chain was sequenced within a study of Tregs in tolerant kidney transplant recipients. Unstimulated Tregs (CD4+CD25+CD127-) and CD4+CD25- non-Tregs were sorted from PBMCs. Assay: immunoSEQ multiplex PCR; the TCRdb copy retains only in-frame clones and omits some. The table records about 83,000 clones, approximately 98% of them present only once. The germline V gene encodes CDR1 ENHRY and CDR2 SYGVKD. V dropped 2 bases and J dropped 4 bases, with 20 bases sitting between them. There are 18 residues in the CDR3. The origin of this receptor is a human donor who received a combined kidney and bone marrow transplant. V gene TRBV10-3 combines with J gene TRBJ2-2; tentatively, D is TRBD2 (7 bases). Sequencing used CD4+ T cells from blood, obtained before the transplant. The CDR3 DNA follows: TGTGCCATCAGTGAGGGGAGGGGAAAGGGGGGCAGCACCGGGGAGCTGTTTTTT. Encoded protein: CAISEGRGKGGSTGELFF.